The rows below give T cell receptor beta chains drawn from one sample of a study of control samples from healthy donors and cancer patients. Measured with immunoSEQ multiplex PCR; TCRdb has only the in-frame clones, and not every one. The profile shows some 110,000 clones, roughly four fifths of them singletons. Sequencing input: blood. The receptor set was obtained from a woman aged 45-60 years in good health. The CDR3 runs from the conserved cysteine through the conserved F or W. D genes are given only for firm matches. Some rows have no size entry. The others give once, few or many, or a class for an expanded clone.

CDR3aa: CASSPGVSTDTQYF; CDR3nt: TGTGCCAGTAGTCCCGGGGTAAGCACAGATACGCAGTATTTT; d_gene: -; abundance: -; v_gene: TRBV19; j_gene: TRBJ2-3
CDR3aa: CASSPQTRDRGVETQYF; CDR3nt: TGTGCCAGCTCACCTCAAACCAGGGACAGGGGAGTGGAGACCCAGTACTTC; d_gene: TRBD1; abundance: -; v_gene: TRBV18; j_gene: TRBJ2-5
CDR3aa: CASSVVRTSGGLNEQFF; CDR3nt: TGTGCCAGCAGCGTAGTAAGGACTAGCGGGGGCCTCAATGAGCAGTTCTTC; d_gene: TRBD2; abundance: -; v_gene: TRBV9; j_gene: TRBJ2-1
CDR3aa: CASSQGRQGNQPQHF; CDR3nt: TGTGCCAGCAGCCAAGGGCGTCAGGGCAATCAGCCCCAGCATTTT; d_gene: -; abundance: -; v_gene: TRBV3-1/TRBV3-2; j_gene: TRBJ1-5
CDR3aa: CASSFAPDSADGYTF; CDR3nt: TGTGCCAGCAGTTTCGCCCCGGACAGCGCGGATGGCTACACCTTC; d_gene: -; abundance: once; v_gene: TRBV27; j_gene: TRBJ1-2
CDR3aa: CASSRTREPNQPQHF; CDR3nt: TGTGCCAGTAGTAGAACCCGCGAACCCAATCAGCCCCAGCATTTT; d_gene: -; abundance: -; v_gene: TRBV19; j_gene: TRBJ1-5
CDR3aa: CSVEERSTGELFF; CDR3nt: TGCAGCGTAGAAGAAAGATCCACCGGGGAGCTGTTTTTT; d_gene: -; abundance: -; v_gene: TRBV29-1; j_gene: TRBJ2-2
CDR3aa: CASSPPRGQGGYTF; CDR3nt: TGTGCCAGCAGCCCGCCCAGGGGGCAGGGTGGCTACACCTTC; d_gene: TRBD1; abundance: -; v_gene: TRBV7-2; j_gene: TRBJ1-2
CDR3aa: CASQIDSTYEQYF; CDR3nt: TGTGCCAGCCAAATTGACAGTACCTACGAGCAGTACTTC; d_gene: -; abundance: -; v_gene: TRBV6-4; j_gene: TRBJ2-7
CDR3aa: CASSRTSGGASEQFF; CDR3nt: TGTGCCAGTAGTAGGACTAGCGGGGGGGCGAGTGAGCAGTTCTTC; d_gene: TRBD2; abundance: -; v_gene: TRBV19; j_gene: TRBJ2-1
CDR3aa: CASTRDRGPQPQHF; CDR3nt: TGTGCCAGTACCCGGGACAGGGGGCCTCAGCCCCAGCATTTT; d_gene: TRBD1; abundance: -; v_gene: TRBV19; j_gene: TRBJ1-5
CDR3aa: CASSLVTGPIGEQYF; CDR3nt: TGTGCCAGCAGCTTAGTGACGGGACCGATAGGCGAGCAGTACTTC; d_gene: -; abundance: once; v_gene: TRBV11-2; j_gene: TRBJ2-7
CDR3aa: CASSLVSGNNSPLHF; CDR3nt: TGCGCCAGCAGCTTGGTGTCAGGAAATAATTCACCCCTCCACTTT; d_gene: -; abundance: -; v_gene: TRBV5-1; j_gene: TRBJ1-6
CDR3aa: CASSPVLGTDTQYF; CDR3nt: TGTGCCAGCAGCCCCGTATTGGGCACAGATACGCAGTATTTT; d_gene: -; abundance: -; v_gene: TRBV7-3; j_gene: TRBJ2-3
CDR3aa: CASSLGLAVDTQYF; CDR3nt: TGTGCCAGCAGCTTGGGACTAGCGGTAGATACGCAGTATTTT; d_gene: TRBD2; abundance: -; v_gene: TRBV13; j_gene: TRBJ2-3
CDR3aa: CASSKQGGNEQFF; CDR3nt: TGTGCCAGCAGTAAACAGGGGGGCAATGAGCAGTTCTTC; d_gene: TRBD1; abundance: -; v_gene: TRBV6-5; j_gene: TRBJ2-1
CDR3aa: CASAGQGFYGYTF; CDR3nt: TGTGCCAGCGCCGGGCAAGGTTTCTATGGCTACACCTTC; d_gene: -; abundance: -; v_gene: TRBV12-3/TRBV12-4; j_gene: TRBJ1-2
CDR3aa: CASSLGVSYEQYF; CDR3nt: TGTGCCAGCAGCTTAGGGGTCTCCTACGAGCAGTACTTC; d_gene: -; abundance: -; v_gene: TRBV7-8; j_gene: TRBJ2-7
CDR3aa: CASKEDSNQPQHF; CDR3nt: TGTGCCAGCAAAGAGGATAGCAATCAGCCCCAGCATTTT; d_gene: -; abundance: -; v_gene: TRBV6-5; j_gene: TRBJ1-5
CDR3aa: CATSDLTGSHNEQFF; CDR3nt: TGTGCCACCAGTGACCTGACAGGGTCCCACAATGAGCAGTTCTTC; d_gene: TRBD1; abundance: -; v_gene: TRBV24-1; j_gene: TRBJ2-1
CDR3aa: CASSSLLIDRVVTDTQYF; CDR3nt: TGTGCCAGCAGCTCCTTACTAATTGACAGGGTTGTGACAGATACGCAGTATTTT; d_gene: TRBD1; abundance: few; v_gene: TRBV5-5; j_gene: TRBJ2-3
CDR3aa: CASSYGTGSSLGANVLTF; CDR3nt: TGTGCCAGCAGTTACGGGACAGGGTCGTCTCTAGGGGCCAACGTCCTGACTTTC; d_gene: TRBD1; abundance: -; v_gene: TRBV6-2/TRBV6-3; j_gene: TRBJ2-6
CDR3aa: CASSFPGRSDGYTF; CDR3nt: TGTGCCAGCAGTTTCCCCGGGAGGTCTGATGGCTACACCTTC; d_gene: -; abundance: few; v_gene: TRBV27; j_gene: TRBJ1-2
CDR3aa: CASSIRDLINEQFF; CDR3nt: TGTGCCAGTAGTATCCGGGACCTAATCAATGAGCAGTTCTTC; d_gene: -; abundance: -; v_gene: TRBV19; j_gene: TRBJ2-1
CDR3aa: CASSPSRLGEQYF; CDR3nt: TGTGCCAGCAGTCCCTCTCGACTCGGCGAGCAGTACTTC; d_gene: -; abundance: -; v_gene: TRBV27; j_gene: TRBJ2-7
CDR3aa: CASRPDRVRGNQPQHF; CDR3nt: TGTGCAAGTCGCCCTGACAGGGTGCGGGGCAATCAGCCCCAGCATTTT; d_gene: -; abundance: -; v_gene: TRBV12-2; j_gene: TRBJ1-5
CDR3aa: CASSEYSGAYGYTF; CDR3nt: TGTGCCAGCAGTGAATATTCAGGGGCATATGGCTACACCTTC; d_gene: -; abundance: -; v_gene: TRBV25-1; j_gene: TRBJ1-2
CDR3aa: CASSPLAENTGELFF; CDR3nt: TGTGCCAGCTCACCACTAGCTGAGAACACCGGGGAGCTGTTTTTT; d_gene: -; abundance: once; v_gene: TRBV18; j_gene: TRBJ2-2
CDR3aa: CASSLDRPAEAFF; CDR3nt: TGTGCCAGCAGTTTAGACAGACCAGCTGAAGCTTTCTTT; d_gene: -; abundance: -; v_gene: TRBV12-3/TRBV12-4; j_gene: TRBJ1-1
CDR3aa: CASSESGRGLPYEQYF; CDR3nt: TGTGCCAGCAGTGAATCAGGCAGGGGACTACCCTACGAGCAGTACTTC; d_gene: -; abundance: -; v_gene: TRBV2; j_gene: TRBJ2-7
CDR3aa: CASSFQGVADTQYF; CDR3nt: TGTGCCAGCAGTTTTCAGGGGGTCGCAGATACGCAGTATTTT; d_gene: TRBD1; abundance: -; v_gene: TRBV27; j_gene: TRBJ2-3
CDR3aa: CASSQAQGAHGYTF; CDR3nt: TGTGCCAGCAGCCAAGCACAGGGGGCTCATGGCTACACCTTC; d_gene: TRBD1; abundance: -; v_gene: TRBV3-1/TRBV3-2; j_gene: TRBJ1-2
CDR3aa: CASSYDFGYGYTF; CDR3nt: TGTGCCAGCAGTTATGACTTTGGATATGGCTACACCTTC; d_gene: -; abundance: -; v_gene: TRBV6-2/TRBV6-3; j_gene: TRBJ1-2
CDR3aa: CASSPGLGVLRQYF; CDR3nt: TGTGCCAGCAGCCCTGGACTCGGCGTACTACGGCAGTACTTC; d_gene: -; abundance: -; v_gene: TRBV5-6; j_gene: TRBJ2-7
CDR3aa: CASNKGRSTEAFF; CDR3nt: TGTGCCAGCAATAAGGGGCGAAGCACTGAAGCTTTCTTT; d_gene: -; abundance: -; v_gene: TRBV6-5; j_gene: TRBJ1-1
CDR3aa: CASSLTGETEAFF; CDR3nt: TGTGCCAGCAGCTTAACCGGGGAGACTGAAGCTTTCTTT; d_gene: -; abundance: -; v_gene: TRBV7-2; j_gene: TRBJ1-1
CDR3aa: CASSPGQGATPRNTEAFF; CDR3nt: TGTGCCAGCAGCCCAGGACAGGGGGCGACCCCCCGGAACACTGAAGCTTTCTTT; d_gene: TRBD1; abundance: -; v_gene: TRBV11-3; j_gene: TRBJ1-1
CDR3aa: CASSLPLAGIFEQYF; CDR3nt: TGTGCCAGCAGCTTACCATTGGCAGGGATCTTCGAGCAGTACTTC; d_gene: -; abundance: -; v_gene: TRBV11-3; j_gene: TRBJ2-7
CDR3aa: CASSLYGGKNTGELFF; CDR3nt: TGTGCCAGCAGTTTATACGGCGGGAAGAACACCGGGGAGCTGTTTTTT; d_gene: -; abundance: -; v_gene: TRBV3-1/TRBV3-2; j_gene: TRBJ2-2
CDR3aa: CASSYTGIYLVTEAFF; CDR3nt: TGTGCCAGCAGTTACACGGGTATATACTTGGTCACTGAAGCTTTCTTT; d_gene: -; abundance: -; v_gene: TRBV6-5; j_gene: TRBJ1-1
CDR3aa: CASSLDRGWTGELFF; CDR3nt: TGTGCCAGCAGCTTGGACAGGGGGTGGACCGGGGAGCTGTTTTTT; d_gene: TRBD1; abundance: -; v_gene: TRBV7-9; j_gene: TRBJ2-2
CDR3aa: CATSRDQGLAKNIQYF; CDR3nt: TGTGCCACCAGCAGAGATCAGGGTTTGGCCAAAAACATTCAGTACTTC; d_gene: -; abundance: -; v_gene: TRBV15; j_gene: TRBJ2-4
CDR3aa: CASSNRGRGGYEQYF; CDR3nt: TGTGCCAGTAGTAATCGCGGCAGGGGCGGATACGAGCAGTACTTC; d_gene: -; abundance: -; v_gene: TRBV19; j_gene: TRBJ2-7
CDR3aa: CASSLGAVGNEKLFF; CDR3nt: TGTGCCAGCAGCTTAGGGGCAGTGGGAAATGAAAAACTGTTTTTT; d_gene: -; abundance: -; v_gene: TRBV7-2; j_gene: TRBJ1-4
CDR3aa: CASSQGAVQPQHF; CDR3nt: TGTGCCAGCAGCCAGGGGGCGGTCCAGCCCCAGCATTTT; d_gene: TRBD1; abundance: -; v_gene: TRBV6-5; j_gene: TRBJ1-5
CDR3aa: CSVDGTGGANTEAFF; CDR3nt: TGCAGCGTTGACGGGACAGGGGGCGCGAACACTGAAGCTTTCTTT; d_gene: TRBD1; abundance: -; v_gene: TRBV29-1; j_gene: TRBJ1-1
CDR3aa: CASSLPVRTNTGELFF; CDR3nt: TGTGCCAGCAGCCTCCCGGTGCGGACGAACACCGGGGAGCTGTTTTTT; d_gene: -; abundance: -; v_gene: TRBV3-1/TRBV3-2; j_gene: TRBJ2-2
CDR3aa: CASTGQSHSPLHF; CDR3nt: TGTGCCAGCACGGGACAGAGTCATTCACCCCTCCACTTT; d_gene: TRBD1; abundance: -; v_gene: TRBV28; j_gene: TRBJ1-6
CDR3aa: CSVEIAGWLEYIQYF; CDR3nt: TGCAGCGTTGAAATAGCGGGATGGTTGGAATACATTCAGTACTTC; d_gene: TRBD2; abundance: -; v_gene: TRBV29-1; j_gene: TRBJ2-4
CDR3aa: CASSLWSGVNTEAFF; CDR3nt: TGTGCCAGCAGTTTATGGTCAGGGGTGAACACTGAAGCTTTCTTT; d_gene: -; abundance: -; v_gene: TRBV28; j_gene: TRBJ1-1
CDR3aa: CAIRGTSGRETYNEQFF; CDR3nt: TGTGCCATCAGGGGGACTAGCGGGAGGGAAACCTACAATGAGCAGTTCTTC; d_gene: TRBD2; abundance: -; v_gene: TRBV10-3; j_gene: TRBJ2-1
CDR3aa: CASSRTGHSGNTIYF; CDR3nt: TGTGCCAGCAGCCGAACAGGGCACTCTGGAAACACCATATATTTT; d_gene: -; abundance: -; v_gene: TRBV6-5; j_gene: TRBJ1-3
CDR3aa: CASSPTKGVAEAFF; CDR3nt: TGTGCCAGCAGCCCGACCAAGGGCGTCGCTGAAGCTTTCTTT; d_gene: -; abundance: -; v_gene: TRBV7-2; j_gene: TRBJ1-1
CDR3aa: CASSPRGGLRETQYF; CDR3nt: TGTGCCAGCTCACCGCGGGGGGGGTTGAGAGAGACCCAGTACTTC; d_gene: TRBD2; abundance: -; v_gene: TRBV18; j_gene: TRBJ2-5
CDR3aa: CASSVSTEDYEQYF; CDR3nt: TGTGCCAGCAGCGTAAGTACGGAGGACTACGAGCAGTACTTC; d_gene: -; abundance: few; v_gene: TRBV9; j_gene: TRBJ2-7
CDR3aa: CASSIQAENYGYTF; CDR3nt: TGTGCCAGTAGTATTCAGGCGGAAAACTATGGCTACACCTTC; d_gene: -; abundance: -; v_gene: TRBV19; j_gene: TRBJ1-2
CDR3aa: CATSRDRGREETQYF; CDR3nt: TGTGCCACCAGCAGAGATCGTGGAAGAGAGGAGACCCAGTACTTC; d_gene: -; abundance: -; v_gene: TRBV15; j_gene: TRBJ2-5
CDR3aa: CASTHDLGPRDTQYF; CDR3nt: TGTGCCAGCACCCACGACCTCGGACCTCGGGATACGCAGTATTTT; d_gene: -; abundance: -; v_gene: TRBV2; j_gene: TRBJ2-3